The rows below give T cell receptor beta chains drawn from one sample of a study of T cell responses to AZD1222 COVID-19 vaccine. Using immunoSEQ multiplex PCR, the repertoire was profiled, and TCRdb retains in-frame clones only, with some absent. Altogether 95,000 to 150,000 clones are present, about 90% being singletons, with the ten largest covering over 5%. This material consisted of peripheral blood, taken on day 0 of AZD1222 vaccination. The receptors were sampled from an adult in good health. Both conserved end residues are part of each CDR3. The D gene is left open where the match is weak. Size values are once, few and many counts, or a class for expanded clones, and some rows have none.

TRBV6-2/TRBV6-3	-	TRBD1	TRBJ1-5	TGTGCCAGCAGTTCTGTAGGGACAGGGGTATATCAGCCCCAGCATTTT	CASSSVGTGVYQPQHF
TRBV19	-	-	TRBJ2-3	TGTGCCAGTAGTATGGGTGGGCTGAGCGTTGGAGATACGCAGTATTTT	CASSMGGLSVGDTQYF
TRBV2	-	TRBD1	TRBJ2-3	TGTGCCACCGAAAGGGGACAGGGAGGAAGCACAGATACGCAGTATTTT	CATERGQGGSTDTQYF
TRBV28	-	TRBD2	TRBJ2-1	TGTGCCAGCAGGCCAGACACCGGGACTAGCGGGAACAATGAGCAGTTCTTC	CASRPDTGTSGNNEQFF
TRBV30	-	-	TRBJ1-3	TGTGCCTGGAGACAGGGTATTGGAAACACCATATATTTT	CAWRQGIGNTIYF
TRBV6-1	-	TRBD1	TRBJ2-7	TGTGCCAGCAGTGCATCACAAGGACAGGGGGCGGACGAGCAGTACTTC	CASSASQGQGADEQYF
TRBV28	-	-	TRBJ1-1	TGTGCCAGCAGACCCGGACGGCTTGAAGCTTTCTTT	CASRPGRLEAFF
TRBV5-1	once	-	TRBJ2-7	TGCGCCAGCAGCCCGGTGGGGCCGGGGGAGCAGTACTTC	CASSPVGPGEQYF
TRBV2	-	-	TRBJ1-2	TGTGCCAGCAGGTCACTACCGGGACGTAAGAGGGATGGCTACACCTTC	CASRSLPGRKRDGYTF
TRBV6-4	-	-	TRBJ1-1	TGTGCCAGCAGTGTGGACGGGCAGGTCACTGAAGCTTTCTTT	CASSVDGQVTEAFF
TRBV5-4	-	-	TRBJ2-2	TGTGCCAGCAGCTTGGGTGGAGGGGCAAACACCGGGGAGCTGTTTTTT	CASSLGGGANTGELFF
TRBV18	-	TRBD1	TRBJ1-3	TGTGCCAGCTCACCAATGACAGGGTCTCCTGGAAACACCATATATTTT	CASSPMTGSPGNTIYF
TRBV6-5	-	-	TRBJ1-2	TGTGCCAGCAGTCACGCGTTAGGGGCCGGCTACACCTTC	CASSHALGAGYTF
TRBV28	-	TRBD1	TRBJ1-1	TGTGCCAGCAGACAGACCGACAGGGCTAACACTGAAGCTTTCTTT	CASRQTDRANTEAFF
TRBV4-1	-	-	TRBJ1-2	TGCGCCAGCAGCCAAGACTGGGTCGGCCCCTATGGCTACACCTTC	CASSQDWVGPYGYTF
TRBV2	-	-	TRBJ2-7	TGTGCCATACACTCCGGCAGCGAGCAGTACTTC	CAIHSGSEQYF
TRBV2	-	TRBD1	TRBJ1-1	TGTGCCAGCTCGGACAGGTACACTGAAGCTTTCTTT	CASSDRYTEAFF
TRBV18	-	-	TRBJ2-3	TGTGCCAGCTCCCGGGACCGAACGATCATCACAGATACGCAGTATTTT	CASSRDRTIITDTQYF
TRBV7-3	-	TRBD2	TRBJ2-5	TGTGCCAGCAGCTTAGGGACGACTAGCGGACAAGAGACCCAGTACTTC	CASSLGTTSGQETQYF
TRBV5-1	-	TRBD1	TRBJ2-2	TGCGCCAGCAAAACAGGGGATGCCACCTACACCGGGGAGCTGTTTTTT	CASKTGDATYTGELFF
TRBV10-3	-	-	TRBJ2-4	TGTGCCATCAGTGAGCGGCGGGATATTCAGTACTTC	CAISERRDIQYF
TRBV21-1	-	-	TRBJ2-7	TGTGCCAGTACAGGGTCCATCCTATCCTACGAGCAGTACTTC	CASTGSILSYEQYF
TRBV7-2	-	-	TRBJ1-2	TGTGCCAGCAGCCCCTCTATTGGCGGGGCTAACTATGGCTACACCTTC	CASSPSIGGANYGYTF
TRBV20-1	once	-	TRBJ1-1	TGCAGTGTTGACAGGCGGGGTGAAGCTTTCTTT	CSVDRRGEAFF
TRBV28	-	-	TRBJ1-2	TGTGCCAGCGAGGGGGGGCACGGAGGCTATGGCTACACCTTC	CASEGGHGGYGYTF
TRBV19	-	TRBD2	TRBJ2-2	TGTGCCAGCAGGAACAGACAGCGGGGGAAGCTGTTTTTT	CASRNRQRGKLFF
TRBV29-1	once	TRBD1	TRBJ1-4	TGCAGCGTTGAGAAGAGGGGGGGACAGAGTGAAAAACTGTTTTTT	CSVEKRGGQSEKLFF